This T cell receptor (beta chain) was documented in a study of shared clonotypes between healthy human individuals. Whole-study findings and limits: Across several donors, naive CD4 shared around 5.4%, naive CD8 more than 3%, memory CD4 roughly 2.5%, memory CD8 0.4% to 0.5%. Naive subsets generally had larger estimated richness than memory subsets. In having few donors, the study represented limited genetic and exposure-history diversity. Rarefaction gave evidence that sorted-subset sequencing remained incomplete despite large depth.

TCRdb's copy holds only in-frame clones and misses some; the assay was immunoSEQ multiplex PCR. The sample contains over a million clones, 96% of which appear only once. Worth noting for this clone: Its target is not known.

The CDR3 has 16 amino acids. In germline, CDR1 is WNHNN, CDR2 SYGVQD (reference sequence). V dropped 6 bases and J dropped 3; count of bases not matched to a gene: 9. The chain is built from TRBV10-1 and TRBJ1-5; 9 bases align to TRBD1. This receptor was obtained from a man aged 25-45 years in good health. Material for sequencing was naive CD4+ T cells sorted from blood. The subset denotes: CD45RA+ positively selected. The CDR3 loop reads CASSERRTGDNQPQHF. CDR3 DNA sequence: TGCGCCAGCAGCGAGCGGAGGACAGGGGACAATCAGCCCCAGCATTTT.